This T cell receptor (beta chain) was sequenced in a study of shared clonotypes between healthy human individuals. Findings and limits, study-wide: It was expected that sequencing depth would affect clonotype sharing among donors.

A note on this clone: Its antigen is currently unknown.

Measured with immunoSEQ multiplex PCR; TCRdb has only the in-frame clones, and not every one. In the table there are roughly 2.2 million clones, 85% to 95% of which are singletons. The CDR3 sequence is 14 residues long. CDR1 SGHVS and CDR2 FQNEAQ come from the germline V gene. V was cut by 5 bases and J by 3 bases, with 14 bases left in between. Sequenced input: naive CD4+ T cells from PBMCs. Subset here: CD45RA+ positively selected. V usage is TRBV7-8 and J usage is TRBJ2-7; D gene unclear. This clonotype was sampled from a young man in good health. Some clones in this sample may be carry-over from other donors' samples. The CDR3 nucleotides are TGTGCCAGCAGCCCAATGAAAAACGACTACGAGCAGTACTTC. Residues: CASSPMKNDYEQYF.